This record covers a single TCR beta chain. It has no known antigen specificity. Qualities for individual bases were not recorded, and no much larger clone is one base off. The cysteine opens and the phenylalanine closes a CDR3 of 14 amino acids. Only CDR3 DNA is held: 42 bases, read in frame from base 1. CDR1 and CDR2 (SGHTS, YDEGEE) derive from the germline V gene. V was cut back by 0 bases and J by 0 bases, leaving a gap of 6 bases between them. This sample stems from a study of graft-versus-host responses after intestinal transplantation (dated by TCRdb to the early 2020s). In terms of the full investigation: The transplants that recipients got were multivisceral, liver-intestinal, or isolated intestinal. Anti-thymocyte globulin induction was given to all recipients, followed by maintenance tacrolimus and steroids for two to three years. After intestinal transplantation, graft-versus-host and host-versus-graft alloreactive T cell clones were followed in the graft, circulation and bone marrow using bulk TCR-beta CDR3 sequencing. To identify alloreactive clones, pre-transplant mixed lymphocyte reaction products were sequenced and compared with unstimulated pre-transplant donor and recipient T cells. A cohort of 24 intestinal transplant recipients, including one retransplant, was enrolled, and 3 patients lacking pretransplant specimens were excluded. Donor T cell macrochimerism was defined as a peak of at least 4% donor T cells among recipient peripheral blood mononuclear cells. Samples from three later patients were sequenced in-house on an Illumina MiSeq with MiXCR processing rather than by the commercial service.

Blood samples were collected up to 4 times in the first month after transplant and then at least monthly when available. Library prep was done by the immunoSEQ multiplex PCR assay. Adaptive Biotechnologies carried out high-throughput TCR-beta CDR3 sequencing of genomic DNA for most patients. The source study handled its data this way. TCR sequencing data for 18 patients were retrieved from Adaptive's ImmunoSEQ software; three other patients were processed with MiXCR and VDJtools. CDR3 nucleotide sequences shared between donor and recipient were removed because the origin of such sequences could not be assigned. To be classed as alloreactive, a clone needed at least 2-fold expansion over unstimulated cells and a minimum CFSE-low frequency of 0.002% (template counts) or 0.001% (read counts). A clone was considered mappable if detected in the sequenced pre-transplant spleen, lymph node, or MLR CFSE-low populations of the donor or recipient. Cumulative frequency of alloreactive clones was calculated as a percentage of all sequences weighted by copy number. Drawn from immuneACCESS, this table holds only the in-frame rearrangements with V and J called that TCRdb kept. Clones are partly lost; checked studies trace under half to an unresolved V gene and leave the rest unexplained. V, J and clone size are taken as reported in that table, and D and trimming were inferred from the DNA itself. The sample table holds 75,000 to 100,000 clones, of which 90% were seen once. The top ten clones comprise around 15% of the sample.

Paper-wide results and their limitations: GvH clones were found in recipient bone marrow, and some of the GvH clones appeared earlier in ileal mucosa or blood, which is consistent with an intestinal mucosal origin. In the allografts of patients with donor T cell macrochimerism, GvH to HvG T cell clonal ratios were high. Early after transplant, declines in HvG clones were associated with peak levels of circulating GvH clones. The relatively low number and heterogeneity of intestinal transplant patients limited the conclusions.

Recombination joined TRBV5-8 with TRBJ1-1; too little of a D gene remains to name it. The sequence came from a human patient who received an intestinal transplant, so some T cells may come from the graft donor. Sequencing was performed on PBMCs, taken approximately 420 days after intestinal transplant. The DNA sequence is given as TGTGCCAGCAGCTTGGCGCAGATGAACACTGAAGCTTTCTTT. Its translation is CASSLAQMNTEAFF. With the portions outside the CDR3 filled from the reference TRBV5-8 and TRBJ1-1 genes, the complete variable region becomes EAGVTQSPTHLIKTRGQQATLRCSPISGHTSVYWYQQALGLGLQFLLWYDEGEERNRGNFPPRFSGRQFPNYSSELNVNALELEDSALYLCASSLAQMNTEAFFGQGTRLTVV.